This T cell receptor (beta chain) emerged from a study of shared clonotypes between healthy human individuals. Authors' data handling: ImmunoSEQ junction-only sequences lacked quality scores, so their filtering differed. Using immunoSEQ multiplex PCR, the repertoire was profiled, and TCRdb retains in-frame clones only, with some absent. The DNA was the basis for D and trimming; V, J and clone size are from that table. The sample shows 550,000 to 600,000 clones, around three quarters of them seen only once. Germline CDR1 reads GTSNPN; CDR2 reads SVGIG (reference sequence). The trim removed 5 bases at V and 9 bases at J, leaving 13 bases unmatched. The CDR3 has 14 residues.

The sequencing input was PBMCs. V usage is TRBV30 and J usage is TRBJ1-5; 7 bases fit TRBD1. This clonotype was obtained from a woman aged 35 to 49 in good health. Some clones in this sample may be carry-over from other donors' samples. CDR3 nucleotides: TGTGCCTGGGCTGAAGGGGGCGCAGTCCGGCCCCAGCATTTT. Its protein is CAWAEGGAVRPQHF. Based on the CDR3 plus reference TRBV30 and TRBJ1-5, the full variable domain is SQTIHQWPATLVQPVGSPLSLECTVEGTSNPNLYWYRQAAGRGLQLLFYSVGIGQISSEVPQNLSASRPQDRQFILSSKKLLLSDSGFYLCAWAEGGAVRPQHFGDGTRLSIL.